This TCR beta chain originates from a study of tumor-infiltrating lymphocytes in localized non-small cell lung cancer. Overall study context: The cohort mixed smokers and never-smokers, several histologies, and some post-neoadjuvant-chemotherapy samples.

Overall study results and limits: Only some patients had TCR sequencing, depending on available tissue. Immunotypes IM1 and IM2 had similar TCR-derived T-cell fractions. Tumor T-cell fraction was not associated with recurrence-free survival.

With V trimmed by 0 bases and J by 6 bases, 17 bases remained unmatched. CDR1 SGDLS and CDR2 YYNGEE come from the germline V gene. The CDR3 is made up of 19 amino acids. Notes on this clone: Its antigen is not known.

TCRdb's copy holds only in-frame clones and misses some; the assay was immunoSEQ multiplex PCR. This table holds 21,000 or so clones, roughly 73% found once. The sequenced sample consisted of lung tumor tissue. The rearrangement uses TRBV9 and TRBJ2-3, with 9 bases matching TRBD2. This receptor was taken from a human donor with non-small cell lung cancer. In DNA form, the CDR3 reads TGTGCCAGCAGCGTAGCGGTAGCGGGGGCCCAACATTCCGGCGATACGCAGTATTTT. Translating gives CASSVAVAGAQHSGDTQYF.